The sequence of this TCR beta chain was determined in a study of T cells in Graves' hyperthyroidism and ophthalmopathy. On the study more broadly: Sampling of peripheral blood happened at initial diagnosis, prior to any treatment.

Template material for amplifying TCR beta CDR3 regions consisted of RNA transcripts. First-round RT-PCR with HTBI primers amplified the TCR CDR3 region. One entry per CDR3 protein results from TCRdb running MiXCR on the multiplex PCR reads. This table has about 130,000 distinct CDR3 sequences, around 21% appearing once. From germline, CDR1 is MNHNS and CDR2 SASEGT. This CDR3 region has 15 residues. V shed 5 bases and J 2 bases; nucleotides not matched to a gene: 4. The receptor comes from a woman aged 45-65 years with Graves' hyperthyroidism that later progressed to Graves' ophthalmopathy. The rearrangement joins TRBV6-1 to TRBJ1-2, with TRBD1 identical over 11 bases. Specimen: blood. The CDR3 is CASSRRTGGNYGYTF. The CDR3 coding sequence is TGTGCCAGCAGTAGAAGGACAGGGGGCAACTATGGCTACACCTTC.